One and the same sample provided the 25 T cell receptor beta chains below, sequenced in a study of control samples from healthy donors and cancer patients. Clones were read by immunoSEQ multiplex PCR, and TCRdb kept only the in-frame ones, dropping some. The sample lists around 100,000 clones, 70% to 90% occurring once. The sequenced material came from blood. These receptors all stem from a man younger than 45 in good health.

The chain recombines TRBV11-3 with TRBJ2-1; 7 nucleotides match TRBD1. V was clipped by 9 bases and J by 4 bases; unmatched bases: 9. This CDR3 region has 14 residues. Per the germline V gene, CDR1 is SGHNT and CDR2 is YENEEA. DNA for the CDR3: TGTGCCAGTAACAGGGGCTATTCGTACAATGAGCAGTTCTTC. Translating it yields CASNRGYSYNEQFF.

The genes are TRBV19 and TRBJ1-4; 7 positions match TRBD1. The CDR3 is made up of 14 amino acids. Germline CDR1 is LNHDA and CDR2 is SQIVND (reference sequence). The V gene end was trimmed by 3 bases and the J gene end by 7 bases; junction bases not matched to a gene: 5. CDR3 protein: CASSMGQGGEKLFF. The CDR3, as DNA: TGTGCCAGTAGTATGGGCCAGGGGGGTGAAAAACTGTTTTTT.

The rearrangement joins TRBV29-1 to TRBJ1-5, with D unresolved. This CDR3 is 13 amino acids long. Germline V gene data show CDR1 as SQVTM and CDR2 as ANQGSEA. V dropped 4 bases and J dropped 3 bases, with 10 bases sitting between them. This CDR3 is CSVGDSLNQPQHF. CDR3 nucleotide sequence: TGCAGCGTTGGAGATTCCCTCAATCAGCCCCAGCATTTT.

The chain is built from TRBV7-2 and TRBJ2-7, with D hard to call. The CDR3 has 15 amino acids. CDR1 and CDR2 from the germline V gene are SGHTA and FQGNSA. The V end lost 1 base, the J end lost 1 base, and 11 bases lay between the germline ends. CDR3 loop: CASSLVSMMSYEQYF. The CDR3, as DNA: TGTGCCAGCAGCTTAGTTTCTATGATGTCCTACGAGCAGTACTTC.

The CDR3 nucleotides read TGTGCCAGCAGCTTAGGTATAGAGTATGGCTACACCTTC. It is translated as CASSLGIEYGYTF. The rearrangement links TRBV7-2 to TRBJ1-2; no firm D call. V lost 1 base, J lost 5 bases, and 8 bases lay in between. The CDR3 contains 13 residues. The V gene's germline CDR1 is SGHTA and CDR2 FQGNSA.

The chain combines TRBV12-3 or TRBV12-4 with TRBJ2-7; 9 bases match TRBD1. This CDR3 has 13 amino acids. V gave up 5 bases and J gave up 2 bases; unmatched junction bases: 1. The CDR3 loop reads CASSGTGTYEQYF. The CDR3 region has the DNA TGTGCCAGCAGTGGGACAGGGACCTACGAGCAGTACTTC.

V and J are TRBV2 and TRBJ1-1, with 7 bases identical to TRBD1. CDR3 length: 12 residues. V was pared by 1 base and J by 12 bases, with 5 bases of the junction left unmatched. Germline CDR1 reads SNHLY; CDR2 reads FYNNEI. Written as DNA, the CDR3 is TGTGCCAGCAGTGAAGTGGAACAGGGGTCTTTCTTT. Encoded protein: CASSEVEQGSFF. The variable domain in full, completed from reference TRBV2 and TRBJ1-1, reads EPEVTQTPSHQVTQMGQEVILRCVPISNHLYFYWYRQILGQKVEFLVSFYNNEISEKSEIFDDQFSVERPDGSNFTLKIRSTKLEDSAMYFCASSEVEQGSFFGQGTRLTVV.

This sequence joins TRBV15 and TRBJ2-1; D unclear. The CDR3 is made up of 13 amino acids. Germline V lookup: CDR1 LNHNV, CDR2 YYDKDF (reference sequence). V dropped 4 bases and J dropped 6 bases, with 10 bases sitting between them. Written as DNA, the CDR3 is TGTGCCACCAGCACCCACGGGCTCAATGAGCAGTTCTTC. It specifies CATSTHGLNEQFF.

The rearrangement links TRBV5-1 to TRBJ2-2; 7 nucleotides match TRBD1. Unmatched junction bases numbered 8, after V lost 3 bases and J lost 0 bases. Per the germline V gene, CDR1 is SGHRS and CDR2 is YFSETQ. This CDR3 has 17 residues. The CDR3 DNA reads as TGCGCCAGCAGCTCAGAACGGACAGGCCCGAACACCGGGGAGCTGTTTTTT. This codes for CASSSERTGPNTGELFF.

The chain recombines TRBV5-1 with TRBJ2-1; no clear D gene. The V end lost 0 bases, the J end lost 8 bases, and 15 bases lay between the germline ends. Germline CDR1 and CDR2: SGHRS and YFSETQ. The CDR3 totals 15 residues. The chain's CDR3 is CASSLGVGLMDEQFF. The CDR3 coding sequence is TGCGCCAGCAGCTTGGGGGTCGGGCTAATGGATGAGCAGTTCTTC. The complete variable domain, with remaining parts taken from reference TRBV5-1 and TRBJ2-1, reads KAGVTQTPRYLIKTRGQQVTLSCSPISGHRSVSWYQQTPGQGLQFLFEYFSETQRNKGNFPGRFSGRQFSNSRSEMNVSTLELGDSALYLCASSLGVGLMDEQFFGPGTRLTVL.

This sequence joins TRBV5-1 and TRBJ1-2, with TRBD1 matching 8 bases. Looked up from germline, CDR1 is SGHRS and CDR2 is YFSETQ. V lost 4 bases and J lost 8; bases outside the gene matches: 13. The CDR3 has 15 residues. CDR3 residues: CASSGTATGGGGYTF. In nucleotides, the CDR3 is TGCGCCAGCAGCGGAACGGCAACAGGGGGTGGAGGCTACACCTTC.

This chain connects TRBV7-2 to TRBJ2-3; D ambiguous. V was clipped by 1 base and J by 0 bases, with 8 bases between them. This CDR3 contains 15 residues. Germline V gene lookup returns CDR1 SGHTA and CDR2 FQGNSA. In DNA, the CDR3 is TGTGCCAGCAGCTTAGTTGGGATAAGCACAGATACGCAGTATTTT. It encodes CASSLVGISTDTQYF.

A single count supports this clone. J is TRBJ1-5 and V is TRBV6-5; no clear D. V was trimmed by 4 bases and J by 2 bases, leaving 9 bases between them. The CDR3 extends over 14 amino acids. The germline gives CDR1 MNHEY, CDR2 SVGAGI. CDR3 region: CASSFLCCNQPQHF. DNA of the CDR3: TGTGCCAGCAGTTTTCTGTGTTGCAATCAGCCCCAGCATTTT.

The V and J genes are TRBV12-5 and TRBJ1-1; D gene uncertain. The length of the CDR3 is 14 residues. The germline CDR1 and CDR2 sequences are LGHNT and FRNRAP. V lost 5 bases, J lost 1 base, and 11 bases lay in between. CDR3 nucleotide sequence: TGTGCTAGTGGTACAAATGTAGGGAACACTGAAGCTTTCTTT. The encoded protein is CASGTNVGNTEAFF.

V usage is TRBV24-1 and J usage is TRBJ2-3, with a tentative D call TRBD1 (6 bases). CDR1 KGHDR and CDR2 SFDVKD come from the germline V gene. Trimming shortened V by 0 bases and J by 2 bases, and 11 bases separated the two germline ends. This CDR3 comprises 16 residues. Here the CDR3 reads CATSDLARGITDTQYF. The CDR3 DNA reads as TGTGCCACCAGTGATTTGGCCAGGGGAATCACAGATACGCAGTATTTT.

There are a few counts of this clone. The CDR3 DNA follows: TGTGCCTGGAGTTATGAGGAGAACTATGGCTACACCTTC. Translating gives CAWSYEENYGYTF. This rearrangement joins TRBV30 to TRBJ1-2; unclear D gene. V lost 2 bases and J lost 2, with 9 bases in between. CDR1 and CDR2 (germline): GTSNPN, SVGIG (reference sequence). This CDR3 is 13 amino acids long.

CDR3 sequence reads: CASSGGKGWITEAFF. Written as DNA, the CDR3 is TGTGCCAGCAGCGGTGGCAAGGGCTGGATCACTGAAGCTTTCTTT. The gene calls are TRBV5-6 and TRBJ1-1; D remains ambiguous. CDR1 is SGHDT, CDR2 YYEEEE, per germline. The CDR3 is made up of 15 amino acids. Trimming left V 4 bases short and J 4 bases short, with 17 bases between.

The genes are TRBV3-1 (or the pseudogene TRBV3-2) and TRBJ2-7; D gene ambiguous. Germline V lookup: CDR1 LGHDT, CDR2 YNNKEL (reference sequence). This CDR3 contains 13 residues. V shed 4 bases and J shed 3 bases, with 10 bases lying between them. The DNA of the CDR3 is TGTGCCAGCAGCCGAGAGGAATACTACGAGCAGTACTTC. Its translation: CASSREEYYEQYF.

The V call is TRBV5-8, the J call TRBJ1-2; no clear D gene. Germline assignment: CDR1 SGHTS and CDR2 YDEGEE. The V and J ends lost 1 base and 0 bases respectively, with 7 bases between them. This CDR3 has 14 amino acids. Here the CDR3 reads CASSLPTANYGYTF. Written as DNA, the CDR3 is TGTGCCAGCAGCTTGCCGACGGCTAACTATGGCTACACCTTC.

This clone has only one observation. The chain uses TRBV24-1 and TRBJ1-5, with TRBD1 matching 8 bases. Trimming took 6 bases from V and 4 from J; bases not matched to a gene: 1. This CDR3 comprises 13 residues. Germline V gene lookup returns CDR1 KGHDR and CDR2 SFDVKD. The CDR3 DNA reads TGTGCCACCAGTACAGGGGGAAATCAGCCCCAGCATTTT. Translated: CATSTGGNQPQHF.

The chain employs TRBV11-3 and TRBJ1-1; D is undetermined. The germline gives CDR1 SGHNT, CDR2 YENEEA. V lost 5 bases and J 4 bases, leaving 17 bases between the germline ends. CDR3 length equals 15 residues. The chain's CDR3 is CASSPRGGLATEAFF. The DNA for the CDR3 is TGTGCCAGCAGCCCTCGAGGTGGGCTGGCCACTGAAGCTTTCTTT.

V gene TRBV25-1 combines with J gene TRBJ1-1; 7 nucleotides line up with TRBD1. Germline CDR1 reads MGHDK; CDR2 reads SYGVNS. V lost 8 bases, J lost 1 base, and 1 base stayed unmatched. This CDR3 contains 12 residues. The DNA of the CDR3 is TGTGCCAGCCAGGGGGGGAACACTGAAGCTTTCTTT. Encoded protein: CASQGGNTEAFF.

The chain has TRBV11-3 and TRBJ1-3, with unresolved D. From germline, CDR1 is SGHNT and CDR2 YENEEA. This CDR3 is built from 14 residues. With 5 bases removed from V and 4 bases from J, the gap between germline ends came to 12 bases. CDR3 bases: TGTGCCAGCAGCGGCCCCGGAACAGGAAACACCATATATTTT. It specifies CASSGPGTGNTIYF.

This CDR3 reads CASSPYSGGSSYEQYF. CDR3 sequence (DNA): TGTGCCAGTAGTCCCTACAGTGGAGGGTCCTCCTACGAGCAGTACTTC. The gene calls are TRBV19 and TRBJ2-7; tentative D call: TRBD2 (6 bases). Trimming shortened V by 5 bases and J by 0 bases, and 17 bases separated the two germline ends. This CDR3 comprises 16 residues. Germline V gene lookup returns CDR1 LNHDA and CDR2 SQIVND (reference sequence).

The chain carries TRBV6-5 and TRBJ2-3, with D possibly TRBD1 on 5 matching bases. Germline V CDR1 and CDR2: MNHEY, SVGAGI. CDR3 length: 15 amino acids. V was shortened by 5 bases and J by 2 bases, with 14 bases between the two germline ends. CDR3 bases: TGTGCCAGCAGTCGGTGGACATGGGACACAGATACGCAGTATTTT. Protein: CASSRWTWDTDTQYF.